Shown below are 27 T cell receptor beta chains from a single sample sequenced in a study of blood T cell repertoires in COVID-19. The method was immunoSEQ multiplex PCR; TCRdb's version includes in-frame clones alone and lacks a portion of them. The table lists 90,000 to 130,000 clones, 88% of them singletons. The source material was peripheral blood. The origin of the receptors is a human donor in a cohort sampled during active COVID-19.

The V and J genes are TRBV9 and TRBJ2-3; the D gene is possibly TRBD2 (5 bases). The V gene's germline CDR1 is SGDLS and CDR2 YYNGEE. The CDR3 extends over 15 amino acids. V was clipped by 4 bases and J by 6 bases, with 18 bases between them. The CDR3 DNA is TGTGCCAGCAGCCCCTACATCACTAGTTCTGATACGCAGTATTTT. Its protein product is CASSPYITSSDTQYF.

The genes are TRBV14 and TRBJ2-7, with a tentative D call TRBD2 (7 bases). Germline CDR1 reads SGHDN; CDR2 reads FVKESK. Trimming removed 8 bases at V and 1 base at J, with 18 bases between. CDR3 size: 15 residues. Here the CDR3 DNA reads TGTGCCAGCGCCCGGGGGGCAGGGGATTCCTACGAGCAGTACTTC. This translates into CASARGAGDSYEQYF.

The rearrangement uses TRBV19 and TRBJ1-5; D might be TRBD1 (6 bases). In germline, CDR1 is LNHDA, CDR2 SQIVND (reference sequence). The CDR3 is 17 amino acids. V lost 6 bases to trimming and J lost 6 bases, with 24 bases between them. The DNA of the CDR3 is TGTGCCAGTAGCGGATGGGTGGGCCAGGGGATGATTCAGCCCCAGCATTTT. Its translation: CASSGWVGQGMIQPQHF.

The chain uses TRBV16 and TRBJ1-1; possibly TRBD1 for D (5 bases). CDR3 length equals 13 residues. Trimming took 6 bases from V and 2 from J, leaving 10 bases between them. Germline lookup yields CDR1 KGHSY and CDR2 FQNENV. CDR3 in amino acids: CASRRGSNTEAFF. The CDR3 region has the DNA TGTGCCAGCAGACGGGGGTCTAACACTGAAGCTTTCTTT.

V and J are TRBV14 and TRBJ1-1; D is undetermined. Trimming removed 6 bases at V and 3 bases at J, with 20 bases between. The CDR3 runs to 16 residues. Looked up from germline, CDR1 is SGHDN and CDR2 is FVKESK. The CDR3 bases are TGTGCCAGCAGTTTACCGGGAGGGATGGGTGACACTGAAGCTTTCTTT. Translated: CASSLPGGMGDTEAFF.

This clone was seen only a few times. CDR3 sequence: CSVRQVAGGELFF. Here the CDR3 DNA reads TGCAGCGTACGACAGGTGGCGGGCGGGGAGCTGTTTTTT. V gene TRBV29-1 combines with J gene TRBJ2-2, with a possible D match to TRBD1 (6 bases). Trimming removed 6 bases at V and 7 bases at J, with 15 bases between. CDR3 length: 13 amino acids. Per the germline V gene, CDR1 is SQVTM and CDR2 is ANQGSEA.

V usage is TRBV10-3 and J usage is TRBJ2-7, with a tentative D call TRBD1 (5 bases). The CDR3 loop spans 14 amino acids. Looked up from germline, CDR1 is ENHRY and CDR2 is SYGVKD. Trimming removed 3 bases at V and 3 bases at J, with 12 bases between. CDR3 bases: TGTGCCATCAGTGACAGGGATTGGAACTACGAGCAGTACTTC. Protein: CAISDRDWNYEQYF.

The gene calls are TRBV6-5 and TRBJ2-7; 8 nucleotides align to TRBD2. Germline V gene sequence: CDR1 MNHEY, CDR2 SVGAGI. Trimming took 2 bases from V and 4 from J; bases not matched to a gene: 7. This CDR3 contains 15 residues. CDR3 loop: CASSYLGGVNYEQYF. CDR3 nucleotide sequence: TGTGCCAGCAGTTACCTCGGGGGGGTTAATTACGAGCAGTACTTC.

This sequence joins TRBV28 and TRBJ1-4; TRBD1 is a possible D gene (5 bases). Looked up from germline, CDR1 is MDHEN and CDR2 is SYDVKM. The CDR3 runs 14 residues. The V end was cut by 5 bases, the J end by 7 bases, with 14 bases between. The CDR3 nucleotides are TGTGCCAGCAGTCCCCCCGGGGGGGGTGAAAAACTGTTTTTT. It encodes CASSPPGGGEKLFF.

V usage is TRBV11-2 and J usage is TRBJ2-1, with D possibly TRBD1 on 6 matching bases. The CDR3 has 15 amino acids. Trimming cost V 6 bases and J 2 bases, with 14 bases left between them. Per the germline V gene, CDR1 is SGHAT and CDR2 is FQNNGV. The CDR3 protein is CASRKGSGAYNEQFF. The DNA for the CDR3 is TGTGCCAGCAGAAAAGGGTCAGGGGCCTACAATGAGCAGTTCTTC.

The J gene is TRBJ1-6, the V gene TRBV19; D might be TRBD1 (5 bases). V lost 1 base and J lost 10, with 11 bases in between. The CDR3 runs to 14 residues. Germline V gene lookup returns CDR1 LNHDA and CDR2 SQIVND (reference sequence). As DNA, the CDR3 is TGTGCCAGTAGTATAGGCAGGGCCTACTCACCCCTCCACTTT. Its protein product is CASSIGRAYSPLHF. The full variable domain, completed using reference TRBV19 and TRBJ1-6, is DGGITQSPKYLFRKEGQNVTLSCEQNLNHDAMYWYRQDPGQGLRLIYYSQIVNDFQKGDIAEGYSVSREKKESFPLTVTSAQKNPTAFYLCASSIGRAYSPLHFGNGTRLTVT.

CDR3 nucleotide sequence: TGCGCCACCTCGGCGGGAGGGGATACGCAGTATTTT. It encodes CATSAGGDTQYF. This rearrangement joins TRBV10-1 to TRBJ2-3, with 9 bases lining up with TRBD2. After removal of 10 bases from V and 6 bases from J, the junction contained 5 bases not matched to a gene. The CDR3 contains 12 residues. Germline V CDR1 and CDR2: WNHNN, SYGVQD (reference sequence).

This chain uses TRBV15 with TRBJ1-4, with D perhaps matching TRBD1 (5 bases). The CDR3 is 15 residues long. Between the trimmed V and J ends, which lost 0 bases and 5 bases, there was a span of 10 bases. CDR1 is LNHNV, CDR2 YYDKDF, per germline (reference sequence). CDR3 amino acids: CATSRDSGGNEKLFF. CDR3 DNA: TGTGCCACCAGCAGAGATAGCGGGGGGAATGAAAAACTGTTTTTT.

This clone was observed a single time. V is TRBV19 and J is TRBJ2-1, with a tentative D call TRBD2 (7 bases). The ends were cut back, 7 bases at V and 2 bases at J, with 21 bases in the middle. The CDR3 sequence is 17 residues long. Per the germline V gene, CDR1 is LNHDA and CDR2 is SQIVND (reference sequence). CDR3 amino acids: CASTPWSRGLAYNEQFF. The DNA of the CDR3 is TGTGCCAGTACCCCATGGTCGCGGGGGCTTGCCTACAATGAGCAGTTCTTC.

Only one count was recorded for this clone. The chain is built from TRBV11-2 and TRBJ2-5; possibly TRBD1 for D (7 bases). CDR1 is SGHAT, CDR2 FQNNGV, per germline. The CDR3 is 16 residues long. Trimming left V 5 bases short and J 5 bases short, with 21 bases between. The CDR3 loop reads CASSDNQGGGWETQYF. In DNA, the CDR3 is TGTGCCAGCAGCGACAACCAGGGGGGAGGATGGGAGACCCAGTACTTC.

The CDR3 nucleotides are TGTGCCAGCAGTTACGGCCGCAGGCGATTCAACTATGGCTACACCTTC. This translates into CASSYGRRRFNYGYTF. J is TRBJ1-2 and V is TRBV6-5; D gene ambiguous. Trimming cost V 2 bases and J 2 bases, with 15 bases left between them. The CDR3 is 16 residues long. Per the germline V gene, CDR1 is MNHEY and CDR2 is SVGAGI.

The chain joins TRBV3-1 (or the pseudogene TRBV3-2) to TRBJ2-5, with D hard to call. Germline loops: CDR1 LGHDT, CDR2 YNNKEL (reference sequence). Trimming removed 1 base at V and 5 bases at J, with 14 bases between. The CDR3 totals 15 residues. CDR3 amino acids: CASSQAARRLETQYF. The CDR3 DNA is TGTGCCAGCAGCCAAGCGGCGCGGCGGCTGGAGACCCAGTACTTC.

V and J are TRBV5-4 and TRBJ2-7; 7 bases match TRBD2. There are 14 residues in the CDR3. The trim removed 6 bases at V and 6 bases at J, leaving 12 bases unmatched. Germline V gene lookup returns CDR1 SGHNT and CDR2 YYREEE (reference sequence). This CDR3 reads CASTAGEVAGEQYF. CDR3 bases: TGTGCCAGCACGGCGGGGGAGGTTGCGGGCGAGCAGTACTTC.

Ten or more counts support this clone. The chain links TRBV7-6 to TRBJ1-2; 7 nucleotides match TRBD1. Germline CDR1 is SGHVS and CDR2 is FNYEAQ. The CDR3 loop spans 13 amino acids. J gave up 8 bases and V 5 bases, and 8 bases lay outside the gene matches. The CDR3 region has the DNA TGTGCCAGCAGCACGAGACAGGGAGCAGGCTACACCTTC. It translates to CASSTRQGAGYTF. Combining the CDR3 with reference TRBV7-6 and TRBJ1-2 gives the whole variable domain GAGVSQSPRYKVTKRGQDVALRCDPISGHVSLYWYRQALGQGPEFLTYFNYEAQQDKSGLPNDRFSAERPEGSISTLTIQRTEQRDSAMYRCASSTRQGAGYTFGSGTRLTVV.

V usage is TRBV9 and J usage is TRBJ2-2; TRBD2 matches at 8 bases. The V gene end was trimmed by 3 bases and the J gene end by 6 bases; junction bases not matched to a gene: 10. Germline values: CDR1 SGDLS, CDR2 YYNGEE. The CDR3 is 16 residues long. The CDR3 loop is CASSGQPGLGAGELFF. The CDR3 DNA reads TGTGCCAGCAGCGGCCAGCCGGGACTAGGAGCCGGGGAGCTGTTTTTT.

Here the CDR3 DNA reads TGCGCCAGCAGGACTAGCGGATTTACGGAGGAGACCCAGTACTTC. Translating gives CASRTSGFTEETQYF. V and J are TRBV5-1 and TRBJ2-5; 9 nucleotides match TRBD2. From germline, CDR1 is SGHRS and CDR2 YFSETQ. The CDR3 covers 15 residues. The V gene end was trimmed by 5 bases and the J gene end by 5 bases; junction bases not matched to a gene: 10.

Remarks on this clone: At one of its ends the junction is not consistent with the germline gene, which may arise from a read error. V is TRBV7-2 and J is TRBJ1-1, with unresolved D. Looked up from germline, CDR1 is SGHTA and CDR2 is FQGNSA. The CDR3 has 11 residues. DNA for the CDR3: TGTGCCAGCAGCTTAGTAGGGCGGGCTATCTTT. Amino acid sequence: CASSLVGRAIF.

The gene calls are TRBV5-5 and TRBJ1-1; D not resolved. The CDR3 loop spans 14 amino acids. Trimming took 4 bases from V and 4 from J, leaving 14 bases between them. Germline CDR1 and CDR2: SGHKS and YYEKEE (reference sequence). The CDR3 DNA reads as TGTGCCAGCAGCCCCATGGTGGAGTCCACTGAAGCTTTCTTT. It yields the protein CASSPMVESTEAFF. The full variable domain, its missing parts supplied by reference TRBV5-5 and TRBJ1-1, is DAGVTQSPTHLIKTRGQQVTLRCSPISGHKSVSWYQQVLGQGPQFIFQYYEKEERGRGNFPDRFSARQFPNYSSELNVNALLLGDSALYLCASSPMVESTEAFFGQGTRLTVV.

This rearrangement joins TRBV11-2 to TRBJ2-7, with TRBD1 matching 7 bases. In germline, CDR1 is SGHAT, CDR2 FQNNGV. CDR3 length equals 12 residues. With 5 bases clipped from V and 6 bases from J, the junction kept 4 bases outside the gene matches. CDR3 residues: CASSKQGSEQYF. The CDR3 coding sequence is TGTGCCAGCAGCAAACAGGGGAGCGAGCAGTACTTC. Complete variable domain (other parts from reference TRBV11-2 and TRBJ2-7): EAGVAQSPRYKIIEKRQSVAFWCNPISGHATLYWYQQILGQGPKLLIQFQNNGVVDDSQLPKDRFSAERLKGVDSTLKIQPAKLEDSAVYLCASSKQGSEQYFGPGTRLTVT.

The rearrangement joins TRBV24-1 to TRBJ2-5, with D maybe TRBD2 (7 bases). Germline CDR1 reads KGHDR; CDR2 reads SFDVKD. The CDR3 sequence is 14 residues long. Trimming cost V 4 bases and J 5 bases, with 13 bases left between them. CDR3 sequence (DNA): TGTGCCACCAGTGAGGGGGGGGCAGGGGAGACCCAGTACTTC. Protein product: CATSEGGAGETQYF.

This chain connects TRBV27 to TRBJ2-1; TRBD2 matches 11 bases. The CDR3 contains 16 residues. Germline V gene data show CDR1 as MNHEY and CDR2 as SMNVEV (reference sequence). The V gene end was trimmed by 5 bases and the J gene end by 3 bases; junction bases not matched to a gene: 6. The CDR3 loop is CASSHTSGGYYNEQFF. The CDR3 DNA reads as TGTGCCAGCAGTCACACTAGCGGGGGTTACTACAATGAGCAGTTCTTC.

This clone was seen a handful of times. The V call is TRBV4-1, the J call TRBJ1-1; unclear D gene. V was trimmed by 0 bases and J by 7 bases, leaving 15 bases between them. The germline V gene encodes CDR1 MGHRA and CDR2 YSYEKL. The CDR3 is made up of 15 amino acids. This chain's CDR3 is CASSQDLGAGNEAFF. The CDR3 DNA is TGCGCCAGCAGCCAAGATCTCGGTGCCGGGAATGAAGCTTTCTTT.